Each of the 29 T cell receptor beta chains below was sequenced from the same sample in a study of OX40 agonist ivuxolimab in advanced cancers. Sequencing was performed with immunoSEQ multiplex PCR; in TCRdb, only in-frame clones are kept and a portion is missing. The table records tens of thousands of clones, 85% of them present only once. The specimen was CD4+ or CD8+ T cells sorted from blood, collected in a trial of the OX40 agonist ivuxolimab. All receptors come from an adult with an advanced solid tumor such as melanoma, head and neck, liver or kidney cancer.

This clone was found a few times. The CDR3 protein is CASSGGLDTGELFF. Here the CDR3 DNA reads TGTGCCAGTAGCGGGGGCCTAGACACCGGGGAGCTGTTTTTT. The chain uses TRBV19 and TRBJ2-2; D could derive from TRBD1 or TRBD2 (6 bases each). Germline loops: CDR1 LNHDA, CDR2 SQIVND (reference sequence). Trimming removed 6 bases from V and 3 bases from J, with 11 bases in between. This CDR3 is built from 14 residues.

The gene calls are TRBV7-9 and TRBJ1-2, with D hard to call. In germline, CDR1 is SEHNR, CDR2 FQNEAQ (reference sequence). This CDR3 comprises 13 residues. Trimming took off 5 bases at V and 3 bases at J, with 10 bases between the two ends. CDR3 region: CASSQDGDYGYTF. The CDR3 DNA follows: TGTGCCAGCAGCCAGGACGGCGACTATGGCTACACCTTC.

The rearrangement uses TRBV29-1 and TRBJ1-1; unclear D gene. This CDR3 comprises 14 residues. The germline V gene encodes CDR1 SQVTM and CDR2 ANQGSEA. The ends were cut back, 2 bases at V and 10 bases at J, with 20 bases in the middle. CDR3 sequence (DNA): TGCAGCGTTGAATCGATCTTAGGGAAGCTGGGAGCTTTCTTT. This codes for CSVESILGKLGAFF.

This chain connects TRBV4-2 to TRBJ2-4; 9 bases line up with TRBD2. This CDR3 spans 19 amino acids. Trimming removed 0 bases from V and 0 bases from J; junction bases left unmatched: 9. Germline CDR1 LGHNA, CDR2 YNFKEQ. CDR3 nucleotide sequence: TGTGCCAGCAGCCAAGATCTAGCTAGCGGGGTATTAGCCAAAAACATTCAGTACTTC. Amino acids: CASSQDLASGVLAKNIQYF.

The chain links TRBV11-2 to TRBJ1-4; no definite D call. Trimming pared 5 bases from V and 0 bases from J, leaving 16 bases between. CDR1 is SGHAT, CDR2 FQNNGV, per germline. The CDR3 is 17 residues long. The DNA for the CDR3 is TGTGCCAGCAGCCGTCAGTTGGACCAGACAACTAATGAAAAACTGTTTTTT. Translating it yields CASSRQLDQTTNEKLFF.

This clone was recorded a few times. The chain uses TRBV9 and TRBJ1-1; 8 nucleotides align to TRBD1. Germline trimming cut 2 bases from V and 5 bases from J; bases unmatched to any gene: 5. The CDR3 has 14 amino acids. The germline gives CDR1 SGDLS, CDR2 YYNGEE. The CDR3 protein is CASSVLQGGTEAFF. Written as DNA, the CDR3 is TGTGCCAGCAGCGTCTTACAGGGGGGGACTGAAGCTTTCTTT.

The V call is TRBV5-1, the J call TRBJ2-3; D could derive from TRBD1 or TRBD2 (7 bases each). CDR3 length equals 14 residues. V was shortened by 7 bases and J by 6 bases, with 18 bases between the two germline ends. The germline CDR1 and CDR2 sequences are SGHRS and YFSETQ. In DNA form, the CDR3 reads TGCGCCAGCTCCCTGGTCAGGGGGGGGGATACGCAGTATTTT. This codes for CASSLVRGGDTQYF.

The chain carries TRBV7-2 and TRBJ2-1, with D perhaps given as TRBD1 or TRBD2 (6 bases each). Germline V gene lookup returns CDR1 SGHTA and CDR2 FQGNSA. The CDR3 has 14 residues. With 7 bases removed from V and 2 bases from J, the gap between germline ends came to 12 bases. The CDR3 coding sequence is TGTGCCAGCATCGGGGGCCCAACCTACAATGAGCAGTTCTTC. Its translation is CASIGGPTYNEQFF.

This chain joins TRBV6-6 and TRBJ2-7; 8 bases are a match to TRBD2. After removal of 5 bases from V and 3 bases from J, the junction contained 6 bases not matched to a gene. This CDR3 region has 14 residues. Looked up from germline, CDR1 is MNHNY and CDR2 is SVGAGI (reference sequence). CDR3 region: CASSISGIRYEQYF. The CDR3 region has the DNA TGTGCCAGCAGTATTAGCGGGATCCGCTACGAGCAGTACTTC.

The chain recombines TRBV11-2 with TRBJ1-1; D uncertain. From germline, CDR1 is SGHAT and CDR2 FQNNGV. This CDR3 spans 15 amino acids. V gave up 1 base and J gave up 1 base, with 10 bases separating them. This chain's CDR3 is CASSLGPSRNTEAFF. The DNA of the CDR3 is TGTGCCAGCAGCTTAGGTCCTTCCCGGAACACTGAAGCTTTCTTT.

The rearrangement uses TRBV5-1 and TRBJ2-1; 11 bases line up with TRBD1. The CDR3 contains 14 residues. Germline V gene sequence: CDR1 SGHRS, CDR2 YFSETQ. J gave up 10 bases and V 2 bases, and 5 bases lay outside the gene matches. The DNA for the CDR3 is TGCGCCAGCAGCTTCGGGACAGGGGGTAACGAGCAGTTCTTC. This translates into CASSFGTGGNEQFF.

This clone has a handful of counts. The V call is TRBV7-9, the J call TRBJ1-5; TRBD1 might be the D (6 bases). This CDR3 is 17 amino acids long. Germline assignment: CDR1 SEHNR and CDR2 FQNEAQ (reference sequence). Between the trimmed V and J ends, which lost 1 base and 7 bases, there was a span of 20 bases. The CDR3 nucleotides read TGTGCCAGCAGCTTAGAGGGCACGGGGGCGAGTTTACAGCCCCAGCATTTT. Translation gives CASSLEGTGASLQPQHF.

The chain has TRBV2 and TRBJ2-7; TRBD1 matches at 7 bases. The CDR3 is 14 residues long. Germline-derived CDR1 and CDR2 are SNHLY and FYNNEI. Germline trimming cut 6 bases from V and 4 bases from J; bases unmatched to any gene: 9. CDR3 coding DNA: TGTGCCAGCAGCCGGACAGGCTCCTCGTACGAGCAGTACTTC. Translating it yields CASSRTGSSYEQYF.

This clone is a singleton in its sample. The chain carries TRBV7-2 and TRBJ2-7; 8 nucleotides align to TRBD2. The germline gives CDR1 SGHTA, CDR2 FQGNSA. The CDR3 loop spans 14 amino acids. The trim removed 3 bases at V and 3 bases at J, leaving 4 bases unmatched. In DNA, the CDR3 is TGTGCCAGCAGCTTTGCGGGGGGCAACTACGAGCAGTACTTC. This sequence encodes CASSFAGGNYEQYF.

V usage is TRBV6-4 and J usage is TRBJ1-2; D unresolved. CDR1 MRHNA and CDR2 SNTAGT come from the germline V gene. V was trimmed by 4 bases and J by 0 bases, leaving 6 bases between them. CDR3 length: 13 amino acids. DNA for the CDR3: TGTGCCAGCAGTGTGGCCTCTAACTATGGCTACACCTTC. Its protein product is CASSVASNYGYTF.

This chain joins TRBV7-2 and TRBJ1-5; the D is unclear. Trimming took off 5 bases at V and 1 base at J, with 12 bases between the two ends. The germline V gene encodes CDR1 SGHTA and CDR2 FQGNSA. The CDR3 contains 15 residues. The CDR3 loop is CASSPRGGSNQPQHF. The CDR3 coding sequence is TGTGCCAGCAGCCCCCGGGGTGGGAGCAATCAGCCCCAGCATTTT.

As DNA, the CDR3 is TGTGCTAGTGGTTTGGTATCTACAGGGGCCATCACTGGAAACACCATATATTTT. Protein: CASGLVSTGAITGNTIYF. The chain combines TRBV12-5 with TRBJ1-3; 7 positions agree with TRBD1. The germline V gene has CDR1 LGHNT and CDR2 FRNRAP. V dropped 0 bases and J dropped 2; count of bases not matched to a gene: 10. The CDR3 totals 18 residues.

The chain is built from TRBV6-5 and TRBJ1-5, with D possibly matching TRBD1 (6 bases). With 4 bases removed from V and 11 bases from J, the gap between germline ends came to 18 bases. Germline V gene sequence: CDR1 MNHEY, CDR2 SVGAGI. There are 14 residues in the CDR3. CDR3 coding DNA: TGTGCCAGCAGTTCCGGGAAGGGGGGTAGGGCCCAGCATTTT. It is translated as CASSSGKGGRAQHF.

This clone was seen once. The chain's CDR3 is CASTEAGNTGELFF. In nucleotides, the CDR3 is TGTGCCAGCACCGAGGCTGGGAACACCGGGGAGCTGTTTTTT. The chain uses TRBV2 and TRBJ2-2; D not certain. This CDR3 is 14 amino acids long. From germline, CDR1 is SNHLY and CDR2 FYNNEI. V lost 7 bases and J lost 1, with 10 bases in between.

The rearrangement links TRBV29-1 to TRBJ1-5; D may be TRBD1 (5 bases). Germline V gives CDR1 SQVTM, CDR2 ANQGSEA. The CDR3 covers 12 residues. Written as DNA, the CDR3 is TGCGCGGGGGGGGGTAGCAATCAGCCCCAGCATTTT. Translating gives CAGGGSNQPQHF.

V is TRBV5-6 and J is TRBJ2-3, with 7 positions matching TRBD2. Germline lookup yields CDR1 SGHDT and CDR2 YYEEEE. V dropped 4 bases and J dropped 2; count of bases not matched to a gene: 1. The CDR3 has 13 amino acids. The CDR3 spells CASSRGVTDTQYF. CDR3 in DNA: TGTGCCAGCAGCCGGGGGGTCACAGATACGCAGTATTTT.

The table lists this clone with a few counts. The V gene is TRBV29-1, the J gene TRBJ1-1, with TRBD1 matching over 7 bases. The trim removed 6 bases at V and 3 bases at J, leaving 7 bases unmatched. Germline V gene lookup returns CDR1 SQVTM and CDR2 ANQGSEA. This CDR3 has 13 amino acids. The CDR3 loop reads CSVKGTGDTEAFF. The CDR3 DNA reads TGCAGCGTAAAGGGTACAGGGGACACTGAAGCTTTCTTT.

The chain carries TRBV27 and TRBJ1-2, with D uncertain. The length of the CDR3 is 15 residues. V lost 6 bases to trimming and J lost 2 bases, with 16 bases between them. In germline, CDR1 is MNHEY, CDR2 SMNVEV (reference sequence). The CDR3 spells CASRTMSTVNYGYTF. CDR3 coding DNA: TGTGCCAGCAGGACAATGTCAACAGTCAACTATGGCTACACCTTC.

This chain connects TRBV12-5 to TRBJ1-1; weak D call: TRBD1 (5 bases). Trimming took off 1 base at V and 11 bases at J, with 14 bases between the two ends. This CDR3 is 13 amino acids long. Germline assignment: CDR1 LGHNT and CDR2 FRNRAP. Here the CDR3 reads CASGLDQGVRAFF. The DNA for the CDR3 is TGTGCTAGTGGTTTGGACCAAGGGGTTAGGGCTTTCTTT.

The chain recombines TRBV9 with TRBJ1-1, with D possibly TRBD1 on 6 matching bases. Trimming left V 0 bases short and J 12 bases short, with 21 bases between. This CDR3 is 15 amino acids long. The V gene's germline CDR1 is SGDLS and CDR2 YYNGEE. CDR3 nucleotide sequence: TGTGCCAGCAGCGTAGGAGATGGGGGCCCGGAGGCGTCTTTCTTT. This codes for CASSVGDGGPEASFF.

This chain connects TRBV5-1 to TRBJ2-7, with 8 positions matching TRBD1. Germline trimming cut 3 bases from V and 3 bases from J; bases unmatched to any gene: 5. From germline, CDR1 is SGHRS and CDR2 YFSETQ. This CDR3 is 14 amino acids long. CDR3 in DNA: TGCGCCAGCAGCTGGGGACAGGAGTTCTACGAGCAGTACTTC. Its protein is CASSWGQEFYEQYF. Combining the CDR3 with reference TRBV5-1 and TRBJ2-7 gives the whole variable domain KAGVTQTPRYLIKTRGQQVTLSCSPISGHRSVSWYQQTPGQGLQFLFEYFSETQRNKGNFPGRFSGRQFSNSRSEMNVSTLELGDSALYLCASSWGQEFYEQYFGPGTRLTVT.

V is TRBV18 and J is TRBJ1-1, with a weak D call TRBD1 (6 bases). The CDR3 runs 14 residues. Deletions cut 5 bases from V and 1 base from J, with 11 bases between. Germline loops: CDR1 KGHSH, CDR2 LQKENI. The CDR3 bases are TGTGCCAGCTCATCGGACAGCTCGAACACTGAAGCTTTCTTT. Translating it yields CASSSDSSNTEAFF. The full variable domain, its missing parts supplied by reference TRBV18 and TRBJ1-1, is NAGVMQNPRHLVRRRGQEARLRCSPMKGHSHVYWYRQLPEEGLKFMVYLQKENIIDESGMPKERFSAEFPKEGPSILRIQQVVRGDSAAYFCASSSDSSNTEAFFGQGTRLTVV.

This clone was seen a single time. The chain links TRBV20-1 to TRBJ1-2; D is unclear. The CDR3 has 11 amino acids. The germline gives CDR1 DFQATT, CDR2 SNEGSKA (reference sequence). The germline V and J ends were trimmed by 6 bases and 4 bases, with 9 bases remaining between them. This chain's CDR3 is CSAQPLYGYTF. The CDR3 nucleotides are TGCAGTGCCCAGCCTCTCTATGGCTACACCTTC.

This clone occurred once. The DNA for the CDR3 is TGTGCCAGCAGTGAGATATATCCGCGACAGAGGGTCTATGGCTACACCTTC. This translates into CASSEIYPRQRVYGYTF. This chain links TRBV6-1 with TRBJ1-2; D is possibly TRBD1 (5 bases). CDR3 length equals 17 residues. The V gene lost 3 bases and the J gene lost 4 bases, with 21 bases spanning the gap. The germline V gene encodes CDR1 MNHNS and CDR2 SASEGT.